This T cell receptor (beta chain) was obtained from a study of blood T cell repertoires in COVID-19. Profiling relied on immunoSEQ multiplex PCR, and the TCRdb table lists in-frame clones only, not all of them. The profile shows fewer than 150,000 clones, about 72% of them singletons. The TCR originated in a man aged 55 to 70 who had recovered from COVID-19. Sequenced material: peripheral blood.

The CDR3 sequence: CASSLRTGFAKNIQYF. Here the CDR3 DNA reads TGTGCCAGCAGCTTACGGACAGGGTTTGCCAAAAACATTCAGTACTTC. This chain joins TRBV7-2 and TRBJ2-4, with 8 positions matching TRBD1. This CDR3 comprises 16 residues. Germline V gene data show CDR1 as SGHTA and CDR2 as FQGNSA. The trim removed 2 bases at V and 1 base at J, leaving 4 bases unmatched.